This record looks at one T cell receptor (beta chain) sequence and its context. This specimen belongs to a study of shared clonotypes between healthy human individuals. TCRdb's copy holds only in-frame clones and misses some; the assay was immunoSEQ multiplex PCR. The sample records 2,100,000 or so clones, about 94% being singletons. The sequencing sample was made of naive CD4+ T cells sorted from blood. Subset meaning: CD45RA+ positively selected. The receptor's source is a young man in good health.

The DNA of the CDR3 is TGTGCCAGCAGCTACTTGGGACAGGTGAACACTGAAGCTTTCTTT. It codes for CASSYLGQVNTEAFF. This chain joins TRBV5-4 and TRBJ1-1, with 8 bases that match TRBD1. This CDR3 contains 15 residues. Germline assignment: CDR1 SGHNT and CDR2 YYREEE (reference sequence). Trimming at V came to 3 bases and at J to 0 bases, leaving 4 bases not matched to a gene.